This entry is about one T cell receptor beta chain. The target antigen is unknown. This entry is derived from a study of Ad26.COV2.S vaccination and SARS-CoV-2 variants. Study summary: COV1001, an Ad26.COV2.S trial, supplied this vaccine-arm donor. The authors gave Ad26.COV2.S intramuscularly, either once or twice 56 days apart.

Germline V gene data show CDR1 as SNHLY and CDR2 as FYNNEI. There are 13 residues in the CDR3. Trimming cost V 6 bases and J 2 bases, with 10 bases left between them. The study, taken as a whole, reports: Once vaccination had occurred, spike-specific CD8+ and CD4+ T cell responses reportedly showed substantial breadth. Recipients of either vaccine or placebo displayed similar breadth of non-spike TCRs.

Treatment denoted: roughly 18 received Ad26.COV2.S at low or high dose, single or two shots; 5 received placebo; per-sample allocation not given. It was on day 63 after the first vaccine or placebo injection that samples were taken. Libraries were prepared by immunoSEQ multiplex PCR; TCRdb keeps only in-frame clonotypes and omits some of them. The sample includes under 550,000 clones, approximately 90% of them seen just once. The chain joins TRBV2 to TRBJ1-1; D is unresolved. The receptor comes from a person aged 18 to 65 who received the Ad26.COV2.S COVID-19 vaccine or a placebo. The sequences come from peripheral blood, collected in a trial of Ad26.COV2.S vaccine versus placebo. CDR3 in amino acids: CASSPGLNTEAFF. In nucleotides, the CDR3 is TGTGCCAGCAGCCCGGGTCTCAACACTGAAGCTTTCTTT.